A single sample gave rise to the 18 T cell receptor beta chains below, sequenced in a study of T-cell reconstitution after alpha-beta-depleted transplantation in children. Preparation of the TCRbeta library used unique molecular identifiers. TCRdb fed the PCR reads into MiXCR, producing one record per CDR3 protein. The profile shows around 300,000 distinct CDR3 sequences, around 9.1% of them singletons. Material: PBMCs, obtained before TCRalphabeta/CD19-depleted stem cell transplant. These receptors were taken from a boy under two years old with acute myeloid leukemia, due to receive a stem cell transplant.

Only one count was recorded for this clonotype. V and J are TRBV20-1 and TRBJ2-7, with D tentatively TRBD2 (5 bases). V lost 3 bases to trimming and J lost 4 bases, with 16 bases between them. The germline V gene encodes CDR1 DFQATT and CDR2 SNEGSKA (reference sequence). CDR3 length: 14 residues. The CDR3 DNA reads TGCAGTGCTAGGGCTCCCCACGGCGGGTACGAGCAGTACTTC. As protein: CSARAPHGGYEQYF.

This clonotype was recorded many times. The chain has TRBV7-3 and TRBJ2-1; D remains unclear. Trimming shortened V by 4 bases and J by 9 bases, and 13 bases separated the two germline ends. This CDR3 has 13 residues. The germline V gene has CDR1 SGHTA and CDR2 FQGTGA. The CDR3 spells CASSSARTGEQFF. CDR3 bases: TGTGCCAGCAGCTCAGCCCGGACGGGTGAGCAGTTCTTC.

This clonotype was seen at least ten times. The chain uses TRBV21-1 and TRBJ1-1; TRBD1 is the table's D call and was not checked against the DNA. TRBV21-1 is a documented pseudogene. CDR3 length: 16 residues. CDR3 amino acids: CASQDRDQGRNTEAFF. The CDR3 DNA is TGTGCCAGCCAGGACAGGGACCAGGGTAGGAACACTGAAGCTTTCTTT.

This clonotype has at least ten counts. The gene calls are TRBV5-5 and TRBJ2-2; 16 nucleotides line up with TRBD2. The CDR3 consists of 17 residues. The J segment lost 5 bases and the V segment lost 4 bases, leaving 5 bases of the junction unmatched. Germline lookup yields CDR1 SGHKS and CDR2 YYEKEE (reference sequence). The DNA of the CDR3 is TGTGCCAGCAGCGAGGGACTAGCGGGAGGGCGAACCGGGGAGCTGTTTTTT. This gives the protein CASSEGLAGGRTGELFF.

Concerning this clonotype itself: A much larger clone lies a single base off, so this may be a read error. The CDR3 reads CASSQRTAAPSSGTDTQYF. CDR3 coding DNA: TGTGCCAGCAGCCAAAGGACTGCCGCCCCTAGTTCCGGCACAGATACGCAGTATTTT. The rearrangement uses TRBV3-1 and TRBJ2-3, with D possibly being TRBD2 (5 bases). The CDR3 covers 19 residues. Germline CDR1 and CDR2: LGHDT and YNNKEL (reference sequence). The germline V and J ends were trimmed by 2 bases and 1 base, with 22 bases remaining between them.

This clonotype was counted ten times or more. This chain uses TRBV7-2 with TRBJ2-7, with 9 bases matching TRBD1. V lost 4 bases, J lost 5 bases, and 6 bases stayed unmatched. CDR1 is SGHTA, CDR2 FQGNSA, per germline. The CDR3 has 14 amino acids. CDR3 in DNA: TGTGCCAGCAGCTCCGACAGGGGGAGCAACGAGCAGTACTTC. This codes for CASSSDRGSNEQYF.

The V and J genes are TRBV6-5 and TRBJ1-1, with D hard to call. This CDR3 contains 15 residues. V was trimmed by 6 bases and J by 0 bases, leaving 14 bases between them. The germline gives CDR1 MNHEY, CDR2 SVGAGI. In nucleotides, the CDR3 is TGTGCCAGCAGCACCTCAGGAAGCCTGAACACTGAAGCTTTCTTT. This codes for CASSTSGSLNTEAFF.

The chain joins TRBV10-3 to TRBJ2-1, with D uncertain. V was shortened by 0 bases and J by 8 bases, with 8 bases between the two germline ends. Germline-derived CDR1 and CDR2 are ENHRY and SYGVKD. The CDR3 length is 13 residues. This chain's CDR3 is CAISESSVDEQFF. The CDR3 DNA is TGTGCCATCAGTGAGTCGAGCGTAGATGAGCAGTTCTTC.

This clonotype was recorded a few times. The rearrangement joins TRBV9 to TRBJ2-6, with a possible D match to TRBD2 (6 bases). CDR3 length: 16 amino acids. Germline V gives CDR1 SGDLS, CDR2 YYNGEE. The germline V and J ends were trimmed by 4 bases and 3 bases, with 14 bases remaining between them. CDR3 bases: TGTGCCAGCAGCCCAGGGACTGCTGGTGGGGCCAACGTCCTGACTTTC. This sequence encodes CASSPGTAGGANVLTF. Based on the CDR3 plus reference TRBV9 and TRBJ2-6, the full variable domain is DSGVTQTPKHLITATGQRVTLRCSPRSGDLSVYWYQQSLDQGLQFLIQYYNGEERAKGNILERFSAQQFPDLHSELNLSSLELGDSALYFCASSPGTAGGANVLTFGAGSRLTVL.

The chain joins TRBV7-2 to TRBJ2-7; 10 bases align to TRBD1. Germline CDR1 and CDR2: SGHTA and FQGNSA. J lost 2 bases, V lost 5 bases, and 6 bases had no gene match. This CDR3 is built from 15 residues. DNA for the CDR3: TGTGCCAGCAGCCCGACAGGGGGCGAAACCTACGAGCAGTACTTC. This encodes CASSPTGGETYEQYF.

The rearrangement joins TRBV7-2 to TRBJ2-1; TRBD2 agrees at 8 bases. Germline CDR1 and CDR2: SGHTA and FQGNSA. The CDR3 is made up of 14 amino acids. The junction had 3 bases not matched to a gene; V was cut back by 3 bases and J by 5 bases. CDR3 protein: CASSFGTRHNEQFF. The CDR3 region has the DNA TGTGCCAGCAGCTTCGGGACTAGACACAATGAGCAGTTCTTC. The whole variable domain, remainder taken from reference TRBV7-2 and TRBJ2-1, is GAGVSQSPSNKVTEKGKDVELRCDPISGHTALYWYRQSLGQGLEFLIYFQGNSAPDKSGLPSDRFSAERTGGSVSTLTIQRTQQEDSAVYLCASSFGTRHNEQFFGPGTRLTVL.

This clonotype was counted ten times or more. Here the CDR3 reads CASSLEEGRNSPLHF. The CDR3 DNA sequence: TGTGCCAGCAGCTTGGAGGAGGGACGTAATTCACCCCTCCACTTT. The chain links TRBV5-6 to TRBJ1-6, with a possible D match to TRBD1 (5 bases). Germline CDR1 SGHDT, CDR2 YYEEEE. The CDR3 spans 15 residues. Trimming took 0 bases from V and 6 from J, leaving 10 bases between them.

This clonotype has at least ten counts. CDR3 sequence: CASSLPDLAGQYF. In DNA form, the CDR3 reads TGTGCCAGCAGCTTACCCGACCTAGCGGGACAGTACTTC. V and J are TRBV7-9 and TRBJ2-4, with TRBD2 matching over 9 bases. Trimming at V came to 2 bases and at J to 13 bases, leaving 6 bases not matched to a gene. CDR3 size: 13 residues. Looked up from germline, CDR1 is SEHNR and CDR2 is FQNEAQ (reference sequence).

This clonotype appeared many times. The chain uses TRBV3-1 and TRBJ2-7; D uncertain. The CDR3 has 13 residues. V was trimmed by 1 base and J by 8 bases, leaving 12 bases between them. CDR1 is LGHDT and CDR2 is YNNKEL in the germline V gene (reference sequence). DNA of the CDR3: TGTGCCAGCAGCCAAGCACAAAGGCTCCAGCAGTACTTC. The encoded protein is CASSQAQRLQQYF.

This clonotype was seen many times. The rearrangement links TRBV28 to TRBJ1-6; tentatively, D is TRBD1 (6 bases). CDR3 length equals 17 residues. The germline gives CDR1 MDHEN, CDR2 SYDVKM. V was cut by 0 bases and J by 4 bases, with 13 bases left in between. In DNA form, the CDR3 reads TGTGCCAGCAGTTTATGCGTGTCCGGACAGTATAATTCACCCCTCCACTTT. It encodes CASSLCVSGQYNSPLHF.

The gene calls are TRBV20-1 and TRBJ2-1; TRBD2 agrees at 12 bases. Trimming took 5 bases from V and 6 from J; bases not matched to a gene: 5. The CDR3 totals 14 residues. Germline V lookup: CDR1 DFQATT, CDR2 SNEGSKA (reference sequence). The CDR3 region is CSADGLAGPNEQFF. CDR3 coding DNA: TGCAGTGCTGATGGACTAGCGGGACCCAATGAGCAGTTCTTC.

This clonotype was recorded many times. The chain recombines TRBV9 with TRBJ1-3; D unresolved. V was shortened by 3 bases and J by 4 bases, with 20 bases between the two germline ends. This CDR3 contains 17 residues. The V gene's germline CDR1 is SGDLS and CDR2 YYNGEE. The CDR3, as DNA: TGTGCCAGCAGCGAGGGAGACGGGCTCCCTGAAGGAAACACCATATATTTT. Translating gives CASSEGDGLPEGNTIYF.

As to this clonotype: Mismatch with germline at one junction end may stem from a read error. The chain couples TRBV7-7 to TRBJ2-2, with D maybe TRBD2 (6 bases). The CDR3 totals 15 residues. Germline CDR1 is SSHAT and CDR2 is FNYEAQ (reference sequence). In nucleotides, the CDR3 is TGTGCTAGCAGCCCGCCGGGGGAATCAACCGGGGAGCTGTTTTTT. This codes for CASSPPGESTGELFF.